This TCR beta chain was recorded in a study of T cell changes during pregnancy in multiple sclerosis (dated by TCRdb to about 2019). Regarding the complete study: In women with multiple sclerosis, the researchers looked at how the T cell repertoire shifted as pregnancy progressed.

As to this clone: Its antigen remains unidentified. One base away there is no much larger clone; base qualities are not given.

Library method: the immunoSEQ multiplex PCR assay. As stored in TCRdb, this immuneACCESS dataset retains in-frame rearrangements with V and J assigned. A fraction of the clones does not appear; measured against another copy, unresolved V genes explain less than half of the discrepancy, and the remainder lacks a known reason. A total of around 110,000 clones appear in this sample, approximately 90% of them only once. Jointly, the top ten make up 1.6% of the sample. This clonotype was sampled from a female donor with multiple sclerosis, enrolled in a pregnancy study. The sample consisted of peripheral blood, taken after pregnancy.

In nucleotide form, the sequence is TGTGCCAGTAGTATAGTTACCCGGGGTCAGCCCCAGCATTTT. Its translation is CASSIVTRGQPQHF. Recombination connected TRBV19 to TRBJ1-5; a confident D gene designation cannot be given. V sheds 1 base and J sheds 6 bases, leaving 10 bases between their ends. Including cysteine and phenylalanine, the CDR3 has 14 amino acids. Of all the DNA, just the CDR3 is kept, 42 bases in frame from base 1. CDR1 and CDR2 are read off the germline V gene (reference sequence) as LNHDA and SQIVND.